Below are 6 T cell receptor beta chains sequenced from a single sample in a study of blood T cells in healthy people across ages. Primed by a sample-barcoded 5' primer and a J-beta primer mix, a second PCR proceeded for about 6 to 12 cycles. TCRdb independently ran MiXCR on the 5' RACE reads; one entry per CDR3 protein. The sample carries fewer than 800,000 distinct CDR3 sequences, more than 20% recorded once. Specimen: blood. The receptor set was obtained from a man between 65 and 85 years old in good health.

V is TRBV5-1 and J is TRBJ2-5, with D perhaps TRBD2 (7 bases). In germline, CDR1 is SGHRS, CDR2 YFSETQ. Trimming took 1 base from V and 6 from J, leaving 25 bases between them. This CDR3 comprises 18 residues. CDR3 sequence reads: CASSLFSTGGAGLKTQYF. The CDR3 bases are TGCGCCAGCAGCTTGTTCTCGACAGGAGGAGCGGGACTAAAGACCCAGTACTTC.

This clonotype was observed a handful of times. For the CDR3, the DNA is TGTGCCAGCAGCCGGCTAGCGGGAGAGGGTGAGCAGTTCTTC. Protein: CASSRLAGEGEQFF. This chain connects TRBV7-8 to TRBJ2-5; 10 positions agree with TRBD2. With the DNA end fitting TRBJ2-1 better, the J assignment may be wrong. CDR1 is SGHVS, CDR2 FQNEAQ, per germline. The CDR3 contains 14 residues.

The genes are TRBV5-1 and TRBJ2-5; 8 nucleotides line up with TRBD1. V lost 3 bases to trimming and J lost 12 bases; unmatched junction nucleotides: 10. The CDR3 length is 13 residues. Germline loops: CDR1 SGHRS, CDR2 YFSETQ. The CDR3 region is CASSSGVDRAKYF. CDR3 bases: TGCGCCAGCAGCTCGGGAGTGGACAGGGCAAAGTACTTC. The whole variable domain, remainder taken from reference TRBV5-1 and TRBJ2-5, is KAGVTQTPRYLIKTRGQQVTLSCSPISGHRSVSWYQQTPGQGLQFLFEYFSETQRNKGNFPGRFSGRQFSNSRSEMNVSTLELGDSALYLCASSSGVDRAKYFGPGTRLLVL.

This clonotype was counted only a few times. A much bigger clone sits one base away, suggesting this may be a read error. This chain joins TRBV12-3 or TRBV12-4 and TRBJ1-5; D unclear. This CDR3 has 14 residues. The CDR3 here is CVSSSEISNQPQHF. The CDR3 nucleotides read TGTGTCAGCAGTTCAGAGATTAGCAATCAGCCCCAGCATTTT.

The CDR3 here is CASSLEASGSASGYNEQFF. DNA for the CDR3: TGTGCCAGCAGCTTAGAGGCTAGCGGGAGTGCTTCCGGATACAATGAGCAGTTCTTC. The V gene is TRBV7-2, the J gene TRBJ2-1; 10 nucleotides agree with TRBD2. Germline trimming cut 1 base from V and 4 bases from J; bases unmatched to any gene: 13. The length of the CDR3 is 19 residues. Germline V gene lookup returns CDR1 SGHTA and CDR2 FQGNSA.

The rearrangement links TRBV28 to TRBJ2-3; 7 positions match TRBD1. The V gene's germline CDR1 is MDHEN and CDR2 SYDVKM. This CDR3 region has 14 residues. The J segment lost 3 bases and the V segment lost 8 bases, leaving 8 bases of the junction unmatched. CDR3 DNA: TGTGCCAGCGGGTTCAGGGGGAAGACAGATACGCAGTATTTT. Encoded protein: CASGFRGKTDTQYF.